This TCR beta chain was observed in a study of technical replicates of blood from a handful of donors. J lost 5 bases, V lost 9 bases, and 8 bases had no gene match. The CDR3 contains 13 residues. Germline-derived CDR1 and CDR2 are ENHRY and SYGVKD. Data came from immunoSEQ multiplex PCR; TCRdb stores just in-frame clones and leaves some out. The data show about 82,000 clones, over 90% seen once. This chain connects TRBV10-3 to TRBJ2-7; 9 bases fit TRBD2. The TCR comes from a human donor in good health. The sample comprised T cells isolated from PBMCs. The CDR3 loop is CAISSGSFDEQYF. The CDR3 DNA reads as TGTGCCATAAGTAGCGGGAGCTTCGACGAGCAGTACTTC.